These 10 T cell receptor beta chains were all obtained from the same sample, sequenced in a study of T-cell reconstitution after alpha-beta-depleted transplantation in children. Unique molecular identifiers were incorporated into the prepared TCRbeta library. TCRdb fed the PCR reads into MiXCR, producing one record per CDR3 protein. The table shows a few hundred thousand distinct CDR3 sequences, with 27% occurring only once. Sequencing used PBMCs, obtained before TCRalphabeta/CD19-depleted stem cell transplant. These receptors came from a boy younger than two with Wiskott-Aldrich syndrome, due to receive a stem cell transplant.

There are many counts of this clonotype. The chain joins TRBV12-3 or TRBV12-4 to TRBJ2-1; perhaps TRBD2 as D (5 bases). This CDR3 has 12 amino acids. The V and J ends lost 8 bases and 4 bases respectively, with 9 bases between them. CDR3 in amino acids: CASGPGYNEQFF. CDR3 nucleotide sequence: TGTGCCAGCGGCCCGGGGTACAATGAGCAGTTCTTC.

The chain couples TRBV6-5 to TRBJ2-1; 8 bases map to TRBD2. In germline, CDR1 is MNHEY, CDR2 SVGAGI. J gave up 6 bases and V 4 bases, and 11 bases lay outside the gene matches. This CDR3 comprises 16 residues. The CDR3 loop reads CASSSLSSGPRNEQFF. In nucleotides, the CDR3 is TGTGCCAGCAGTTCCCTCTCTAGCGGGCCGCGCAATGAGCAGTTCTTC.

The chain links TRBV4-2 to TRBJ1-4, with 9 bases identical to TRBD1. Unmatched junction bases numbered 5, after V lost 1 base and J lost 5 bases. The CDR3 has 16 residues. Germline V gene data show CDR1 as LGHNA and CDR2 as YNFKEQ. The CDR3 DNA reads as TGTGCCAGCAGCCAAGGCACCGGGACAGGGAATGAAAAACTGTTTTTT. As protein: CASSQGTGTGNEKLFF.

The V call is TRBV13, the J call TRBJ2-5, with 7 bases aligning to TRBD2. Per the germline V gene, CDR1 is PRHDT and CDR2 is FYEKMQ (reference sequence). After removal of 5 bases from V and 0 bases from J, the junction contained 15 bases not matched to a gene. The CDR3 length is 18 residues. CDR3 sequence reads: CASSIIRWGGPDQETQYF. The CDR3 DNA follows: TGTGCCAGCAGCATCATACGCTGGGGGGGACCGGACCAAGAGACCCAGTACTTC.

The J gene is TRBJ2-1, the V gene TRBV5-1, with D perhaps matching TRBD1 (8 bases). V gave up 6 bases and J gave up 4 bases, with 14 bases separating them. CDR3 length: 14 residues. Germline values: CDR1 SGHRS, CDR2 YFSETQ. The CDR3 region has the DNA TGCGCCAGCATCGGGGGGACAGGATACAATGAGCAGTTCTTC. It encodes CASIGGTGYNEQFF. The variable domain in full, completed from reference TRBV5-1 and TRBJ2-1, reads KAGVTQTPRYLIKTRGQQVTLSCSPISGHRSVSWYQQTPGQGLQFLFEYFSETQRNKGNFPGRFSGRQFSNSRSEMNVSTLELGDSALYLCASIGGTGYNEQFFGPGTRLTVL.

In this sample, this clonotype turned up a few times. This chain connects TRBV15 to TRBJ2-7, with D tentatively TRBD1 or TRBD2 (5 bases each). Germline CDR1 is LNHNV and CDR2 is YYDKDF (reference sequence). The CDR3 contains 14 residues. V shed 0 bases and J shed 5 bases, with 11 bases lying between them. The CDR3: CATSRDRGRDEQYF. The DNA for the CDR3 is TGTGCCACCAGCAGAGATCGGGGACGGGACGAGCAGTACTTC.

The chain couples TRBV10-3 to TRBJ2-2; 12 nucleotides align to TRBD2. CDR3 length equals 14 residues. The germline V gene encodes CDR1 ENHRY and CDR2 SYGVKD. The V and J ends lost 11 bases and 7 bases, in that order; junction bases with no gene match: 8. The CDR3 DNA reads TGTGCCTCCCGACTAGCGGGAGCAGACGGGGAGCTGTTTTTT. It codes for CASRLAGADGELFF.

A few counts support this clonotype. This chain uses TRBV7-2 with TRBJ2-1; 10 bases match TRBD2. V dropped 2 bases and J dropped 1; count of bases not matched to a gene: 5. CDR1 and CDR2 (germline): SGHTA, FQGNSA. There are 17 residues in the CDR3. CDR3 sequence: CASSLRLAGVSYNEQFF. In DNA, the CDR3 is TGTGCCAGCAGCTTAAGGCTAGCGGGAGTTTCCTACAATGAGCAGTTCTTC.

This clonotype showed up just a few times. The V and J genes are TRBV20-1 and TRBJ2-7; 12 nucleotides match TRBD2. The V and J ends lost 6 bases and 1 base, in that order; junction bases with no gene match: 13. This CDR3 has 17 residues. Looked up from germline, CDR1 is DFQATT and CDR2 is SNEGSKA (reference sequence). The CDR3, as DNA: TGCAGTGCCCCACTAGCGGGAGGAGGCCCTTGGTCCTACGAGCAGTACTTC. Protein product: CSAPLAGGGPWSYEQYF.

This clonotype was detected only a few times. V gene TRBV20-1 combines with J gene TRBJ1-1; 10 bases are a match to TRBD1. CDR3 length: 12 residues. Germline V gene lookup returns CDR1 DFQATT and CDR2 SNEGSKA (reference sequence). J was trimmed by 4 bases and V by 7 bases; bases with no gene match: 3. CDR3 amino acids: CSGRQGATEAFF. CDR3 in DNA: TGCAGTGGTCGACAGGGGGCCACTGAAGCTTTCTTT.